Presented here are 29 T cell receptor beta chains from one specimen sequenced in a study of blood T cell repertoires in COVID-19. The assay was immunoSEQ multiplex PCR, and TCRdb's table has in-frame clones only and misses some. The sample lists about 440,000 clones; more than 85% were seen once. Sequencing was done on a sample of peripheral blood. The receptors were sampled from a woman in her twenties or thirties with acute or convalescent COVID-19.

The gene calls are TRBV25-1 and TRBJ1-2; the D is unclear. Germline assignment: CDR1 MGHDK and CDR2 SYGVNS. The CDR3 spans 12 residues. Trimming cost V 10 bases and J 0 bases, with 9 bases left between them. This CDR3 is CATSRSNYGYTF. CDR3 bases: TGTGCCACCTCGAGGTCTAACTATGGCTACACCTTC.

For the CDR3, the DNA is TGTGCCAGCAGTCAAGGGGGGGGCTCTGGGGCCAACGTCCTGACTTTC. Translated, it gives CASSQGGGSGANVLTF. V usage is TRBV6-1 and J usage is TRBJ2-6; D is possibly TRBD2 (7 bases). Germline CDR1 reads MNHNS; CDR2 reads SASEGT. The CDR3 extends over 16 amino acids. V lost 5 bases to trimming and J lost 0 bases, with 11 bases between them.

This clone was seen only once. V usage is TRBV19 and J usage is TRBJ1-5; 9 positions match TRBD1. The CDR3 is made up of 14 amino acids. The germline CDR1 and CDR2 sequences are LNHDA and SQIVND (reference sequence). V lost 4 bases and J lost 7; bases outside the gene matches: 5. CDR3 coding DNA: TGTGCCAGTAGTACCGGGACAGGGTGGCAGCCCCAGCATTTT. Its translation: CASSTGTGWQPQHF.

V usage is TRBV7-8 and J usage is TRBJ1-2; the match to TRBD1 covers 7 bases. V was clipped by 1 base and J by 6 bases; unmatched bases: 11. CDR3 length: 16 residues. In germline, CDR1 is SGHVS, CDR2 FQNEAQ. CDR3 loop: CASSLDWGTADNGYTF. The CDR3 nucleotides read TGTGCCAGCAGCTTAGACTGGGGGACAGCGGACAATGGCTACACCTTC.

J is TRBJ1-1 and V is TRBV5-1, with 7 nucleotides matching TRBD1. Germline V gene lookup returns CDR1 SGHRS and CDR2 YFSETQ. The CDR3 sequence is 14 residues long. V lost 3 bases and J lost 3; bases outside the gene matches: 5. The CDR3 nucleotides read TGCGCCAGCAGCTGGGGAACAGGGGACACTGAAGCTTTCTTT. Amino acids: CASSWGTGDTEAFF.

The rearrangement uses TRBV7-3 and TRBJ1-6; maybe TRBD1 (6 bases). V lost 0 bases, J lost 5 bases, and 8 bases lay in between. The CDR3 length is 15 residues. Per the germline V gene, CDR1 is SGHTA and CDR2 is FQGTGA. The CDR3 spells CASSLTRGNNSPLHF. CDR3 DNA: TGTGCCAGCAGCTTAACCAGGGGAAATAATTCACCCCTCCACTTT.

The table lists this clone with a few counts. CDR3 in DNA: TGTGCCAGCAGTGATAACCCCGGGACAGTAAACACCGGGGAGCTGTTTTTT. Translating gives CASSDNPGTVNTGELFF. The V call is TRBV6-4, the J call TRBJ2-2; TRBD1 agrees at 7 bases. The J segment lost 2 bases and the V segment lost 3 bases, leaving 9 bases of the junction unmatched. Germline CDR1 and CDR2: MRHNA and SNTAGT. The CDR3 is 17 residues long.

The chain combines TRBV14 with TRBJ2-5, with a tentative D call TRBD1 (6 bases). The CDR3 runs to 17 residues. The V end was cut by 3 bases, the J end by 2 bases, with 19 bases between. Germline loops: CDR1 SGHDN, CDR2 FVKESK. CDR3 in amino acids: CASSQTLGHHLQETQYF. CDR3 nucleotide sequence: TGTGCCAGCAGCCAGACCCTGGGACACCACCTACAAGAGACCCAGTACTTC.

The chain has TRBV10-2 and TRBJ2-5; 8 nucleotides line up with TRBD2. J lost 3 bases, V lost 1 base, and 7 bases had no gene match. Germline V CDR1 and CDR2: WSHSY, SAAADI. The CDR3 has 16 amino acids. CDR3 coding DNA: TGCGCCAGCAGTGAGTTCGGGGGGGCAGGGAAAGAGACCCAGTACTTC. As protein: CASSEFGGAGKETQYF.

This chain links TRBV7-3 with TRBJ1-1, with 8 bases lining up with TRBD1. Losses at the gene ends were 2 bases for V and 10 bases for J; bases not matched to a gene: 6. This CDR3 spans 13 amino acids. Per germline, CDR1 SGHTA and CDR2 FQGTGA. Here the CDR3 reads CASSLSQGAPAFF. CDR3 DNA sequence: TGTGCCAGCAGCTTATCCCAGGGGGCGCCAGCTTTCTTT.

J is TRBJ2-7 and V is TRBV2, with D possibly matching TRBD1 (5 bases). Per the germline V gene, CDR1 is SNHLY and CDR2 is FYNNEI. The CDR3 consists of 13 residues. With 7 bases removed from V and 0 bases from J, the gap between germline ends came to 10 bases. CDR3 region: CASMVRVSYEQYF. For the CDR3, the DNA is TGTGCCAGCATGGTCAGGGTCTCCTACGAGCAGTACTTC.

V gene TRBV29-1 combines with J gene TRBJ1-1, with a weak D call TRBD1 (6 bases). The V end was cut by 6 bases, the J end by 0 bases, with 14 bases between. The CDR3 contains 14 residues. The germline V gene encodes CDR1 SQVTM and CDR2 ANQGSEA. CDR3 DNA: TGCAGCGTAGCTGAACAGGGAATGAACACTGAAGCTTTCTTT. The encoded protein is CSVAEQGMNTEAFF.

With respect to this clone: This same CDR3 is encoded by further DNA sequences in the sample. This chain joins TRBV9 and TRBJ2-7; 7 bases agree with TRBD2. CDR1 and CDR2 from the germline V gene are SGDLS and YYNGEE. This CDR3 has 14 amino acids. V trimming: 2 bases; J trimming: 0 bases; junction bases outside the gene matches: 2. CDR3 protein: CASSVGLSSYEQYF. The CDR3 DNA reads TGTGCCAGCAGCGTGGGACTAAGCTCCTACGAGCAGTACTTC.

CDR3 residues: CASSQSEVLDGYTF. CDR3 bases: TGTGCCAGCAGCCAGTCAGAAGTTTTGGATGGCTACACCTTC. The chain uses TRBV3-1 (or the pseudogene TRBV3-2) and TRBJ1-2; D unclear. The CDR3 is made up of 14 amino acids. Between the trimmed V and J ends, which lost 3 bases and 6 bases, there was a span of 14 bases. Germline lookup yields CDR1 LGHDT and CDR2 YNNKEL (reference sequence).

This chain links TRBV11-3 with TRBJ2-1, with D possibly TRBD1 on 6 matching bases. The CDR3 length is 15 residues. The V gene's germline CDR1 is SGHNT and CDR2 YENEEA. Trimming took off 0 bases at V and 4 bases at J, with 10 bases between the two ends. CDR3 bases: TGTGCCAGCAGCTTAGAGTGGGGGCAGTACAATGAGCAGTTCTTC. Amino acids: CASSLEWGQYNEQFF.

The chain combines TRBV6-6 with TRBJ2-5, with D unclear. V lost 7 bases to trimming and J lost 2 bases, with 5 bases between them. The CDR3 extends over 11 amino acids. In germline, CDR1 is MNHNY, CDR2 SVGAGI (reference sequence). The chain's CDR3 is CASMRQETQYF. The CDR3 region has the DNA TGTGCCAGCATGCGGCAAGAGACCCAGTACTTC.

This clone has just one count. The chain couples TRBV7-8 to TRBJ1-4, with 12 bases that match TRBD1. V dropped 3 bases and J dropped 1; count of bases not matched to a gene: 9. The germline gives CDR1 SGHVS, CDR2 FQNEAQ. This CDR3 contains 19 residues. The CDR3 loop reads CASSFVRDRGHQTNEKLFF. In nucleotides, the CDR3 is TGTGCCAGCAGCTTCGTCCGGGACAGGGGGCATCAAACTAATGAAAAACTGTTTTTT.

The V call is TRBV29-1, the J call TRBJ2-1; 9 bases map to TRBD1. This CDR3 comprises 13 residues. Germline trimming cut 6 bases from V and 7 bases from J; bases unmatched to any gene: 7. Per germline, CDR1 SQVTM and CDR2 ANQGSEA. The CDR3 reads CSVEPGTGNEQFF. The CDR3 DNA is TGCAGCGTCGAACCAGGGACAGGGAATGAGCAGTTCTTC.

V gene TRBV28 combines with J gene TRBJ2-7, with TRBD1 as a possible D gene (6 bases). This CDR3 contains 14 residues. Between the trimmed V and J ends, which lost 7 bases and 2 bases, there was a span of 15 bases. CDR1 and CDR2 (germline): MDHEN, SYDVKM. The CDR3 DNA is TGTGCCAGCATCTCAGGAGGACAGCCCTACGAGCAGTACTTC. It translates to CASISGGQPYEQYF.

This sequence joins TRBV7-8 and TRBJ2-2; TRBD2 agrees at 7 bases. The V gene's germline CDR1 is SGHVS and CDR2 FQNEAQ. After removal of 2 bases from V and 8 bases from J, the junction contained 5 bases not matched to a gene. There are 14 residues in the CDR3. CDR3 DNA sequence: TGTGCCAGCAGCTTAAGCGGGGTTACTGGGGAGCTGTTTTTT. It codes for CASSLSGVTGELFF.

The chain is built from TRBV18 and TRBJ2-2; 7 bases are a match to TRBD1. V was pared by 2 bases and J by 6 bases, with 9 bases of the junction left unmatched. Germline V CDR1 and CDR2: KGHSH, LQKENI. The CDR3 contains 16 residues. The CDR3 coding sequence is TGTGCCAGCTCACCAAAGGCACAGGGGATATCCGGGGAGCTGTTTTTT. Translation gives CASSPKAQGISGELFF.

The rearrangement links TRBV5-6 to TRBJ2-3, with 10 bases identical to TRBD1. The CDR3 length is 16 residues. The trim removed 4 bases at V and 3 bases at J, leaving 8 bases unmatched. Germline CDR1 reads SGHDT; CDR2 reads YYEEEE. CDR3 DNA sequence: TGTGCCAGCAGCAGCGCCGGGACAGGGGAAACAGATACGCAGTATTTT. Translating it yields CASSSAGTGETDTQYF. The full variable domain, its missing parts supplied by reference TRBV5-6 and TRBJ2-3, is DAGVTQSPTHLIKTRGQQVTLRCSPKSGHDTVSWYQQALGQGPQFIFQYYEEEERQRGNFPDRFSGHQFPNYSSELNVNALLLGDSALYLCASSSAGTGETDTQYFGPGTRLTVL.

The gene calls are TRBV5-1 and TRBJ2-1; 7 nucleotides align to TRBD1. J gave up 4 bases and V 4 bases, and 5 bases lay outside the gene matches. Germline values: CDR1 SGHRS, CDR2 YFSETQ. The CDR3 sequence is 14 residues long. The CDR3 is CASSQGVRYNEQFF. The CDR3 DNA reads TGCGCCAGCAGCCAGGGGGTTAGATACAATGAGCAGTTCTTC. Filled out from reference TRBV5-1 and TRBJ2-1, the complete variable domain reads KAGVTQTPRYLIKTRGQQVTLSCSPISGHRSVSWYQQTPGQGLQFLFEYFSETQRNKGNFPGRFSGRQFSNSRSEMNVSTLELGDSALYLCASSQGVRYNEQFFGPGTRLTVL.

The genes are TRBV2 and TRBJ2-2, with TRBD1 matching 8 bases. Germline CDR1 and CDR2: SNHLY and FYNNEI. The CDR3 length is 15 residues. Losses at the gene ends were 7 bases for V and 3 bases for J; bases not matched to a gene: 7. CDR3 bases: TGTGCCAGCATGGGACAGGAAGAGTACACCGGGGAGCTGTTTTTT. Amino acid sequence: CASMGQEEYTGELFF.

The V gene is TRBV4-1, the J gene TRBJ1-1; the D gene is possibly TRBD1 (5 bases). Trimming took off 0 bases at V and 5 bases at J, with 22 bases between the two ends. Germline V gene sequence: CDR1 MGHRA, CDR2 YSYEKL. This CDR3 region has 18 residues. CDR3 DNA: TGCGCCAGCAGCCAAGAAGCCCCGAGGACCAGGGTACATACTGAAGCTTTCTTT. This gives the protein CASSQEAPRTRVHTEAFF.

V gene TRBV4-1 combines with J gene TRBJ1-4; D might be TRBD1 (5 bases). V shed 1 base and J shed 1 base, with 13 bases lying between them. CDR3 length: 17 residues. Germline values: CDR1 MGHRA, CDR2 YSYEKL. CDR3: CASSQVTGALTNEKLFF. The CDR3 DNA is TGCGCCAGCAGCCAAGTAACTGGGGCGCTAACTAATGAAAAACTGTTTTTT.

The chain uses TRBV20-1 and TRBJ2-7; maybe TRBD2 (5 bases). The V end lost 3 bases, the J end lost 5 bases, and 20 bases lay between the germline ends. Germline V gives CDR1 DFQATT, CDR2 SNEGSKA (reference sequence). This CDR3 is built from 15 residues. CDR3 loop: CSASDRTNGRDEQYF. The CDR3 nucleotides read TGCAGTGCTAGTGATAGGACCAACGGGCGGGACGAGCAGTACTTC.

The rearrangement links TRBV5-8 to TRBJ1-2, with a weak D call TRBD1 (6 bases). The V and J ends lost 2 bases and 8 bases respectively, with 19 bases between them. CDR3 length: 15 residues. CDR1 and CDR2 from the germline V gene are SGHTS and YDEGEE. As DNA, the CDR3 is TGTGCCAGCAGCTTCCGTAAAGGGGGTAAAGGAGGCTACACCTTC. It translates to CASSFRKGGKGGYTF.

The chain has TRBV12-3 or TRBV12-4 and TRBJ2-5, with D uncertain. Trimming left V 6 bases short and J 3 bases short, with 11 bases between. CDR3 length: 13 amino acids. The CDR3 reads CASSDKLKETQYF. Written as DNA, the CDR3 is TGTGCCAGCAGCGACAAATTAAAAGAGACCCAGTACTTC.